This T cell receptor beta chain was sequenced for a study of Ad26.COV2.S vaccination and SARS-CoV-2 variants. Comment on this clone: Its antigen is not known.

Between the trimmed V and J ends, which lost 2 bases and 2 bases, there was a span of 10 bases. In germline, CDR1 is SGHTA, CDR2 FQGNSA. The CDR3 is 16 amino acids. Whole-study findings and limits: Among vaccine recipients, spike-specific TCR breadth exceeded that of placebo recipients. Marked by substantial breadth, spike-specific CD8+ and CD4+ T cell responses were reportedly seen after vaccination. Comparability of non-spike TCR breadth was observed across vaccine and placebo recipients.

Treatment denoted: some 20 received Ad26.COV2.S at low or high dose, single or two shots; roughly five received placebo; per-sample allocation not given. Sampling occurred on day 63 after the first vaccine or placebo injection. The method was immunoSEQ multiplex PCR; TCRdb's version includes in-frame clones alone and lacks a portion of them. The profile shows around 340,000 clones, approximately 90% of them singletons. The genes are TRBV7-2 and TRBJ2-6; D might be TRBD1 (5 bases). The TCR originated in a person between 18 and 65 years old who received the Ad26.COV2.S COVID-19 vaccine or a placebo. The specimen comprised peripheral blood, sampled in a trial of Ad26.COV2.S vaccine versus placebo. CDR3 sequence reads: CASSLSTGTGANVLTF. CDR3 bases: TGTGCCAGCAGCTTAAGTACAGGCACTGGGGCCAACGTCCTGACTTTC.